Given below is one TCR beta chain in context. Antigen unknown. The germline gives CDR1 MNHEY, CDR2 SVGAGI. The J segment lost 6 bases and the V segment lost 2 bases, leaving 0 bases of the junction unmatched. The CDR3 spans 12 residues. This record comes from a study of beta chain features in type 1 diabetes. General observations from the study: Lower insertion and higher deletion counts appeared at VDJ junctions in type 1 diabetes patients.

Averaging approximately 0.11 L, one heparinised blood draw came from each individual donor. CD45RO/CCR7/CD25/CD127/CD95/CD27 staining was used to isolate CD4+ naive, central memory, regulatory and stem cell-like memory cells by sorting. Purity exceeding 95% was reached by all sorted populations. The study reverse transcribed the entire isolated RNA, so it sequenced expressed TCRB transcripts. Some clones are missing from TCRdb's copy, which holds only in-frame ones; the method was immunoSEQ multiplex PCR. The sample lists about 130,000 clones, approximately 9.2% occurring once. The sample was central memory CD4+ T cells from blood. The V and J genes are TRBV6-5 and TRBJ1-2, with TRBD1 identical over 7 bases. The source of this sequence is a man younger than 35 in good health. The CDR3 DNA follows: TGTGCCAGCAGTTACGACAGGGATGGCTACACCTTC. As protein: CASSYDRDGYTF.